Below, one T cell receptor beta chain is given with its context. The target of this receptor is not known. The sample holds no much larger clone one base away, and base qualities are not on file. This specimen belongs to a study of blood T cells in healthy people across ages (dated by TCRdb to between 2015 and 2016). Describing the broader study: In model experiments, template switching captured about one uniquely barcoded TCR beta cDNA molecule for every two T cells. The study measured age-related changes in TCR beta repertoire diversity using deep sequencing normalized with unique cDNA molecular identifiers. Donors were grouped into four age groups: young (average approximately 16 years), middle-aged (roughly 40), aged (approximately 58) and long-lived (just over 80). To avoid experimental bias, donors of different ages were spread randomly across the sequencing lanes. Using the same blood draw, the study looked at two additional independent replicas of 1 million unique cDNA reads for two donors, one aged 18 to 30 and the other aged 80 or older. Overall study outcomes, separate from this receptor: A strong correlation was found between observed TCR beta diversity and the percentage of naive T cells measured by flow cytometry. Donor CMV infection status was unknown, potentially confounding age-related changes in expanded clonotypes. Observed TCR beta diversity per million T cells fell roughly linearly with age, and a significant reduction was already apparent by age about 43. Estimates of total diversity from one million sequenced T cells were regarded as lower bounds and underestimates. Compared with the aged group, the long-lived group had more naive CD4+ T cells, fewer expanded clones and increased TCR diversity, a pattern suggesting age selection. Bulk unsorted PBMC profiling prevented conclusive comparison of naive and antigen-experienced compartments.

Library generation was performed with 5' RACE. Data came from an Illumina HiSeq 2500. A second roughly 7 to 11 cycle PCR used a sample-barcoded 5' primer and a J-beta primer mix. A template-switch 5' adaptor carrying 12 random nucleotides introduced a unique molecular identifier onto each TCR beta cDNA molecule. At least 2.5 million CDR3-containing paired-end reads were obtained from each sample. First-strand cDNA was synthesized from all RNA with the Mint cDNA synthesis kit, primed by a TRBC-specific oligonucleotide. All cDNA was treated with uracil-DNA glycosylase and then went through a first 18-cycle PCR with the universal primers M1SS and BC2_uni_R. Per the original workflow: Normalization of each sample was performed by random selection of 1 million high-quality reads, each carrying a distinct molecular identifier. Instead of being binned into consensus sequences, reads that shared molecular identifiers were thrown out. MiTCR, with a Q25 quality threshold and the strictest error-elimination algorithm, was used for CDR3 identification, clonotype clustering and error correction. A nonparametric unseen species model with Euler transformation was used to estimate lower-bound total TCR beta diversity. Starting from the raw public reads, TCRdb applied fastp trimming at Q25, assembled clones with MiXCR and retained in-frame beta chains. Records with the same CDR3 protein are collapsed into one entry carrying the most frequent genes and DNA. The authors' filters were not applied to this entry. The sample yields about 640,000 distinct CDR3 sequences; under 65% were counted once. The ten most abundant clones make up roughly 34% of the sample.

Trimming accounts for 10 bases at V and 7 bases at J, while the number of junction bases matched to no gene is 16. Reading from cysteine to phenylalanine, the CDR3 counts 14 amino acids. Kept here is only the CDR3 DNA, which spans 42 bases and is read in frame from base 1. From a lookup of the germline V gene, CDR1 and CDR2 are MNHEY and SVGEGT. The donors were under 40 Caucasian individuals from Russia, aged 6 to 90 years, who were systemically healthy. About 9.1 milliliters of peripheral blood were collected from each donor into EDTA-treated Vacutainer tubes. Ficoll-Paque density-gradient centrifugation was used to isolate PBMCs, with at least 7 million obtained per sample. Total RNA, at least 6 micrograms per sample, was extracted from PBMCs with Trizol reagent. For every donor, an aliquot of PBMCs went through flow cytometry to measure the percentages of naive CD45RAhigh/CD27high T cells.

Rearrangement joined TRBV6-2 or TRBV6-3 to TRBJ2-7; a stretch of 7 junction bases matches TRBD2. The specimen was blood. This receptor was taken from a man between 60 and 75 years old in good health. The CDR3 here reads CATASGDTYNEQYF. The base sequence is TGTGCCACCGCCAGCGGGGATACCTACAATGAGCAGTACTTC.